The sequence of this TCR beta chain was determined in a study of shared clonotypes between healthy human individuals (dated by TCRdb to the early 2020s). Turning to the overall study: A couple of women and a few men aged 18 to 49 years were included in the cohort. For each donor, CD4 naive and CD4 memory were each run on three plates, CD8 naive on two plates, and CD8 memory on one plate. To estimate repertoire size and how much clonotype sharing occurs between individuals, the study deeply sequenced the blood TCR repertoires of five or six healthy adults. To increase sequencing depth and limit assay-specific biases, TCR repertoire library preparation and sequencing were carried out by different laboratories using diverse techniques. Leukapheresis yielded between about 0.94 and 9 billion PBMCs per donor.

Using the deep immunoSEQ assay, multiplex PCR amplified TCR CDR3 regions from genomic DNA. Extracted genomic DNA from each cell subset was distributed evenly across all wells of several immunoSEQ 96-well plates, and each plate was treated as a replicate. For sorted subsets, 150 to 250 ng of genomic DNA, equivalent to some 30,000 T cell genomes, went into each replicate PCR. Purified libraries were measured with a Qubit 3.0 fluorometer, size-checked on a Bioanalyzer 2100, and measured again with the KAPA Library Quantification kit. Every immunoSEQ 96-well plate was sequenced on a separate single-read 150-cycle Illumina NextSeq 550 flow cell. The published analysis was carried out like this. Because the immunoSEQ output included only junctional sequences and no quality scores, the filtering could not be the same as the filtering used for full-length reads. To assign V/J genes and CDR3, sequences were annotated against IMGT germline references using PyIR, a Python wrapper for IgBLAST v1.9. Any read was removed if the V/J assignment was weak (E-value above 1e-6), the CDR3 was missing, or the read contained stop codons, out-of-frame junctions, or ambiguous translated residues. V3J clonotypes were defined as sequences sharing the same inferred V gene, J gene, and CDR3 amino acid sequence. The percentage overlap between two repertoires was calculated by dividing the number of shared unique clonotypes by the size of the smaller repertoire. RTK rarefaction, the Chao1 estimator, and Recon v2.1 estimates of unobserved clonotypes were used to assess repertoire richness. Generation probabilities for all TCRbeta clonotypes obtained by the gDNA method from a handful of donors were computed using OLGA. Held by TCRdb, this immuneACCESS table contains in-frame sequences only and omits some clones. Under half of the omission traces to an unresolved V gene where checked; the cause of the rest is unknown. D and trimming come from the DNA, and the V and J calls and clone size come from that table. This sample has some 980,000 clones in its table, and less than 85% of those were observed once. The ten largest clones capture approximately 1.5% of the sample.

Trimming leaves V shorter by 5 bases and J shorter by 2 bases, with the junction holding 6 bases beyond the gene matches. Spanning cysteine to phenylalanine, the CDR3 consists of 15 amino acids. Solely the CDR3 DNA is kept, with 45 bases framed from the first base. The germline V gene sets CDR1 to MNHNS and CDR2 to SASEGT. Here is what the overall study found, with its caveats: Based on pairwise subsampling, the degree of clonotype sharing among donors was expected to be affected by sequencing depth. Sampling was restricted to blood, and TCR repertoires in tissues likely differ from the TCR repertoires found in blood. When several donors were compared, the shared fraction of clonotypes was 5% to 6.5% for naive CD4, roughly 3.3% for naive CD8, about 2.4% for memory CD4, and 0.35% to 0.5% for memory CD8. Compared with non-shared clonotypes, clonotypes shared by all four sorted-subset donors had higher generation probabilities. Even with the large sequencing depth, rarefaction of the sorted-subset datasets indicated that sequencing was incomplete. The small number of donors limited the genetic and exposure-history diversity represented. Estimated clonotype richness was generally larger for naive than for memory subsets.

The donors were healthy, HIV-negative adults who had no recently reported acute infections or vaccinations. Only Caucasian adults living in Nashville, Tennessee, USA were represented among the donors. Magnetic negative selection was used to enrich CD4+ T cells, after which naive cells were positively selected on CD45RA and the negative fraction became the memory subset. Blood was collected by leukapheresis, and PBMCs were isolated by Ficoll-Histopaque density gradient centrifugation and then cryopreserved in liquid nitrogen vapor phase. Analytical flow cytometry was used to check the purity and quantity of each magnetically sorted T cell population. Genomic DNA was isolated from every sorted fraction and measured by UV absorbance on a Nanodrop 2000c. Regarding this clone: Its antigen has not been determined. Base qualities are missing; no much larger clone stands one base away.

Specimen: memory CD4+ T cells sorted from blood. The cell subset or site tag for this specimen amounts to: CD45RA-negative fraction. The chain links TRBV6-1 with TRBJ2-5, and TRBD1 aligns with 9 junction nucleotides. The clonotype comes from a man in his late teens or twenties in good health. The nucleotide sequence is TGTGCCAGCAGTCCGGGACAGGGTCATCAAGAGACCCAGTACTTC. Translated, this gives CASSPGQGHQETQYF.